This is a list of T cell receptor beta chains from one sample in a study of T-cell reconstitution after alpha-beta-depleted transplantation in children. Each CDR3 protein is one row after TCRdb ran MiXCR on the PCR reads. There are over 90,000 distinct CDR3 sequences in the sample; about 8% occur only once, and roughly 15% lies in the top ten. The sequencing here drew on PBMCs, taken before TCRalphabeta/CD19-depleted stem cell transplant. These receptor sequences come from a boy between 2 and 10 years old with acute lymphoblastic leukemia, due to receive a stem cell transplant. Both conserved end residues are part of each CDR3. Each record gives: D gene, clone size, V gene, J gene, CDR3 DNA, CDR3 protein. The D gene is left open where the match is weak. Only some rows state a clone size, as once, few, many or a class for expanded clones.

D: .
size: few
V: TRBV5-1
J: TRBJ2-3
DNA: TGCGCCAGCAGCTTGGTACGTACCCGCACAGATACGCAGTATTTT
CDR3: CASSLVRTRTDTQYF

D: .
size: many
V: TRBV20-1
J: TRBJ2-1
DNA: TGCAGTGCTAGGAAGGGGGGGGGGTACAATGAGCAGTTCTTC
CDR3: CSARKGGGYNEQFF

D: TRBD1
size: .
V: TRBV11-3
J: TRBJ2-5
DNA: TGTGCCAGCAGCTTAGACGGGACAGTCCAAGAGACCCAGTACTTC
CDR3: CASSLDGTVQETQYF

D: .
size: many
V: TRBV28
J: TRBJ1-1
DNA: TGTGCCAGCAGTTCCGGGGAGGCTTTCTTT
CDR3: CASSSGEAFF

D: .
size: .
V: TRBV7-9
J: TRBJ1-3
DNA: TGTGCCAGCAGTCGTGACAGCCACTCTGGAAACACCATATATTTT
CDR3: CASSRDSHSGNTIYF

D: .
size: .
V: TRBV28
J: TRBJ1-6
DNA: TGTGCCAGCTTCCCTCGTTCCATCGGTAACTCACCCCTCCACTTT
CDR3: CASFPRSIGNSPLHF

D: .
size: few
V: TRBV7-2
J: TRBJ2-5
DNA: TGTGCCAGCAGCTTAGGGGCAGGAGGAGAGACCCAGTACTTC
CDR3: CASSLGAGGETQYF

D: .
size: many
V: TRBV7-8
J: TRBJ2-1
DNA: TGTGCCAGCAGTAGGCCGTACAATGAGCAGTTCTTC
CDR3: CASSRPYNEQFF

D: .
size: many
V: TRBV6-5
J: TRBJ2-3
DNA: TGTGCCAGCAGTCATCGACCAGGCGATTTCGACACAGATACGCAGTATTTT
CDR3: CASSHRPGDFDTDTQYF

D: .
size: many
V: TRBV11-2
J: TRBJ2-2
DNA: TGTGCCAGCAGCTTTCAGACGAACACCGGGGAGCTGTTTTTT
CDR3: CASSFQTNTGELFF

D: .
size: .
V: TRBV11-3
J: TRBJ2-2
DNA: TGTGCCAGCAGCTTAGGCGTTGAGGGCACCGGGGAGCTGTTTTTT
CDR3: CASSLGVEGTGELFF

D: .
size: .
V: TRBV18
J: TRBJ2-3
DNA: TGTGCCAGCTCACCAGAAGGCCTTGGGGCGACGGATACGCAGTATTTT
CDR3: CASSPEGLGATDTQYF

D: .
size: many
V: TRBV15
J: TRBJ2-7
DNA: TGTGCCACCAGCAGAGAACGGGGTGGCTCCTACGAGCAGTACTTC
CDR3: CATSRERGGSYEQYF

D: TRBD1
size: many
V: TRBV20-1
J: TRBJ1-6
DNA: TGCAGTGCTAGAGATCCTGGACAGGGGGCCTCACCCCTCCACTTT
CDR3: CSARDPGQGASPLHF

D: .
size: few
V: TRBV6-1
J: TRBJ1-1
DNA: TGTGCCAGCAGACCTCTTAGGAACACTGAAGCTTTCTTT
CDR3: CASRPLRNTEAFF

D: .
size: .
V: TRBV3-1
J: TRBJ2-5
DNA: TGTGCCAGCAGCCAATGGCGGGAAGGCCAAGAGACCCAGTACTTC
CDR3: CASSQWREGQETQYF

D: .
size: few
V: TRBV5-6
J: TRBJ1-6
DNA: TGTGCCAGCAGCCTCGGGGCGAATGATTCACCCCTCCACTTT
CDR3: CASSLGANDSPLHF

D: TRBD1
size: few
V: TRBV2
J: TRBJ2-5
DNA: TGTGCCAGCAGGCCCCTGGCGGGGACAGGGGGAGAGACCCAGTACTTC
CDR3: CASRPLAGTGGETQYF

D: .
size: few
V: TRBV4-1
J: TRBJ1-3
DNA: TGCGCCAGCAGCCAAGAAGGGTACTCTGGAAACACCATATATTTT
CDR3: CASSQEGYSGNTIYF

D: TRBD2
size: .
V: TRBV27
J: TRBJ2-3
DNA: TGTGCCAGCAGTTTATTAACTGAAAGCGGGGTCACAGATACGCAGTATTTT
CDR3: CASSLLTESGVTDTQYF

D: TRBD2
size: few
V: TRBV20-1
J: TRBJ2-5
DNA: TGCAGTGCTAGAGACCCCGGGACTAGAGGAGAGACCCAGTACTTC
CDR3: CSARDPGTRGETQYF

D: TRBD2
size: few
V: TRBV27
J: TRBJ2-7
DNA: TGTGCCAGCAGTTTGGGGACTAGCGGGGGGGCAGGGTCCGAGCAGTACTTC
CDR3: CASSLGTSGGAGSEQYF

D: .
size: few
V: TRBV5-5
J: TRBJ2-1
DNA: TGTGCCAGCACCCCGGCCGGGGGCTCCTACAATGAGCAGTTCTTC
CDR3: CASTPAGGSYNEQFF

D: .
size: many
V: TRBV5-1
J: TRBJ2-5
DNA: TGCGCCAGCAGCTGGACCGGGAAAGAGACCCAGTACTTC
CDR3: CASSWTGKETQYF

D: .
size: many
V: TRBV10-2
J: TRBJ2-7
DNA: TGCGCCAGCAGTATAGGTACCGAGCAGTACTTC
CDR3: CASSIGTEQYF

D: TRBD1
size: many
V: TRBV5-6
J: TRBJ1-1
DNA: TGTGCCAGCAGCTGGGGACAGCCGAACACTGAAGCTTTCTTT
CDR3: CASSWGQPNTEAFF

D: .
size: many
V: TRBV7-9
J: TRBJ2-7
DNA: TGTGCCAGCACGAGATCCGGGGCCCACGAGCAGTACTTC
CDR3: CASTRSGAHEQYF

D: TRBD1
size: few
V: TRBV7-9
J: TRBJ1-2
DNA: TGTGCCAGCAGCCTATGGACAGGAACTTCTAACTATGGCTACACCTTC
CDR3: CASSLWTGTSNYGYTF

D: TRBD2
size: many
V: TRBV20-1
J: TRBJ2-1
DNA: TGCAGTGCGGCAGGGACTAGCGGGTACAATGAGCAGTTCTTC
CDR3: CSAAGTSGYNEQFF

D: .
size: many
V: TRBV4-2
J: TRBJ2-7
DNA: TGTGCCAGCAGCCAAGAGTCTCGGAACTACGAGCAGTACTTC
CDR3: CASSQESRNYEQYF

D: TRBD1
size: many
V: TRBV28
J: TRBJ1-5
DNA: TGTGCCAGCAGTTTATCGGGACAGGCAACAAATTTT
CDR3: CASSLSGQATNF

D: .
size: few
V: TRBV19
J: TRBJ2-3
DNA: TGTGCCAGTAGTATCTGGGACCGAACCACAGATACGCAGTATTTT
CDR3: CASSIWDRTTDTQYF

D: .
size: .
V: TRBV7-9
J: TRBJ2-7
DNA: TGTGCCAGCAGCCCGCCCCTGGGGATTACCAACGAGAAGGGGTTCCCCTACGAGCAGTACTTC
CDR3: CASSPPLGITNEKGFPYEQYF

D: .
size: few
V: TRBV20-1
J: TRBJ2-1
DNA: TGCAGTGCTATCCGCGCCTTTCCCTTCGATGAGCAGTTCTTC
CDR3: CSAIRAFPFDEQFF

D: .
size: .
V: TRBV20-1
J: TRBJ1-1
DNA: TGCAGTGCTAGAGTTGACGGGTTCGGGACTGAAGCTTTCTTT
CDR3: CSARVDGFGTEAFF

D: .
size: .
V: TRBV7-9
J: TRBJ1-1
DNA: TGTGCCAGCAGCTTAGCGTGGGGGGCAGGCGACACTGAAGCTTTCTTT
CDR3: CASSLAWGAGDTEAFF

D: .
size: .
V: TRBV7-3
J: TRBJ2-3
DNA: TGTGCCAGCAGCCCAGCTGGACTTCGCACAGATACGCAGTATTTT
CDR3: CASSPAGLRTDTQYF

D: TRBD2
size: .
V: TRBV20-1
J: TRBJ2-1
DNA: TGCAGTGCTAGATCAGGGACTAGCGGGGGGTCAAATGAGCAGTTCTTC
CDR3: CSARSGTSGGSNEQFF

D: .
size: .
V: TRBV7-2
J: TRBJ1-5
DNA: TGTGCCAGCAGCTTAGAGACGGGCTGGGGCCAGCCCCAGCATTTT
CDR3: CASSLETGWGQPQHF

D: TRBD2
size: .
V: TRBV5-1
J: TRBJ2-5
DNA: TGCGCCAGCAGCTTGGGACTAGCGGGGGATTTACTCCGAGGGTCGACCCAGTACTTC
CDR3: CASSLGLAGDLLRGSTQYF

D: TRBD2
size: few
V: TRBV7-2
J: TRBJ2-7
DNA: TGTGCCAGCAGCTACCGCCTAGCGGGTGAATCGACCTACGAGCAGTACTTC
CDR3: CASSYRLAGESTYEQYF

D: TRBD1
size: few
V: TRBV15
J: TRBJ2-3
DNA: TGTGCCACCAGTACCCCCGGGACAGGGTTCACAGATACGCAGTATTTT
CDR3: CATSTPGTGFTDTQYF

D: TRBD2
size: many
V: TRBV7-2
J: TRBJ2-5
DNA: TGTGCCAGCAGCTTAGGGACTAGCGTTGAGACCCAGTACTTC
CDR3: CASSLGTSVETQYF

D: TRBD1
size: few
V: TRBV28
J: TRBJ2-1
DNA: TGTGCCAGCAGTTTACTTGTCGGGACAGGGGCGAATGAGCAGTTCTTC
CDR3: CASSLLVGTGANEQFF

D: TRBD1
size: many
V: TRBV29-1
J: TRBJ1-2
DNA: TGCAGCGATGCGGACAGGGCTAACTATGGCTACACCTTC
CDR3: CSDADRANYGYTF

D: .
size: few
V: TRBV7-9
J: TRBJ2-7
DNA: TGTGCCAGCAACCGCCCCCCCTACGAGCAGTACTTC
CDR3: CASNRPPYEQYF

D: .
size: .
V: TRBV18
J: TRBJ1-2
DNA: TGTGCCAGCTCACCATACGAGGGGCCGACCAACTATGGCTACACCTTC
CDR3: CASSPYEGPTNYGYTF

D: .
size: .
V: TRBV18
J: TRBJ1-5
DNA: TGTGCCAGCTCACCAAGCGGGGATCAGCCCCAGCATTTT
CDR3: CASSPSGDQPQHF

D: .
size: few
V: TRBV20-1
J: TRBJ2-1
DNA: TGCAGTGCTAGAGTAACGGCCTACAATGAGCAGTTCTTC
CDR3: CSARVTAYNEQFF

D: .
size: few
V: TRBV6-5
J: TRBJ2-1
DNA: TGTGCCAGCAGTTCGGCCAAGAACAATGAGCAGTTCTTC
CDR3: CASSSAKNNEQFF

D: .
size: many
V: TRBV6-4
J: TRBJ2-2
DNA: TGTGCCAGCAGTGCAGGGAACACCGGGGAGCTGTTTTTT
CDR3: CASSAGNTGELFF

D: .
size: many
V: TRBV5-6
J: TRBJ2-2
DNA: TGTGCCAGCAGCCAGACAGGGAGGGGCGCCGGGGAGCTGTTTTTT
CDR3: CASSQTGRGAGELFF

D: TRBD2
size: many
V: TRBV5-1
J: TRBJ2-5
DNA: TGCGCCAGCAAAGACGGGGGGGCAAAGACCCAGTACTTC
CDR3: CASKDGGAKTQYF